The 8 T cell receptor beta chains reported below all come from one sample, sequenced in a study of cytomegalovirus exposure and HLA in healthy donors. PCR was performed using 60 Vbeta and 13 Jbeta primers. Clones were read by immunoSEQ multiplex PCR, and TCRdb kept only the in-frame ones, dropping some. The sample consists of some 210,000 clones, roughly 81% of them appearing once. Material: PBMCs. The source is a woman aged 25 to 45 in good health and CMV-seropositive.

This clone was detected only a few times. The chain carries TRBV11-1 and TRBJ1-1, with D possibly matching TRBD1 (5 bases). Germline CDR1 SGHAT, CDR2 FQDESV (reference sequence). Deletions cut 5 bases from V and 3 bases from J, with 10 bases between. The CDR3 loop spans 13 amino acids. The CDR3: CASSPLRDTEAFF. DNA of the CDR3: TGTGCCAGCAGCCCCCTCAGGGACACTGAAGCTTTCTTT.

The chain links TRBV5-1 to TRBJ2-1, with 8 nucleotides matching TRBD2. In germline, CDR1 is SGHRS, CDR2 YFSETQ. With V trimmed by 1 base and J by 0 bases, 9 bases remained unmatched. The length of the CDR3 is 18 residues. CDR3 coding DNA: TGCGCCAGCAGCTTGAGCGGGGGCCCCACCCGCTCCTACAATGAGCAGTTCTTC. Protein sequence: CASSLSGGPTRSYNEQFF. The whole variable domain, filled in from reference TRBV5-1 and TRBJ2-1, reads KAGVTQTPRYLIKTRGQQVTLSCSPISGHRSVSWYQQTPGQGLQFLFEYFSETQRNKGNFPGRFSGRQFSNSRSEMNVSTLELGDSALYLCASSLSGGPTRSYNEQFFGPGTRLTVL.

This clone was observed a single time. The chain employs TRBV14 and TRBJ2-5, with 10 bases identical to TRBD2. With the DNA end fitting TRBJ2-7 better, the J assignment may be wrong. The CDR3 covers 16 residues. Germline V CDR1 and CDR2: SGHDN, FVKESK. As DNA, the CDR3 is TGTGCCAGCAGCTCACTAGCGGGGCGCACCCCAGACGAGCAGTACTTC. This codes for CASSSLAGRTPDEQYF.

The CDR3 nucleotides read TGTGCCAGCAGCTTAGATTCTAGCGGGACCGCCTACTTC. This translates into CASSLDSSGTAYF. The chain links TRBV7-2 to TRBJ2-7, with 9 positions matching TRBD2. Trimming cost V 1 base and J 13 bases; bases outside gene matches: 8. CDR3 length: 13 amino acids. The germline V gene encodes CDR1 SGHTA and CDR2 FQGNSA.

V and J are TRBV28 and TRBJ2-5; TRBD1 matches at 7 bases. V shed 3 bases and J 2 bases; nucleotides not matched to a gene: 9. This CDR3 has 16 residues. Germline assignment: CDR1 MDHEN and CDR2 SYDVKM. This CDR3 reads CASSFPHSRGQETQYF. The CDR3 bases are TGTGCCAGCAGTTTTCCCCACTCCAGGGGGCAAGAGACCCAGTACTTC.

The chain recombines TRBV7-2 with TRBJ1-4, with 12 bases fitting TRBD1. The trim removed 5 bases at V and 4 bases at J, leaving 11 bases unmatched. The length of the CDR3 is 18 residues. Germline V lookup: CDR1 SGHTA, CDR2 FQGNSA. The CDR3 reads CASSPTGTGGFFNEKLFF. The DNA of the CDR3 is TGTGCCAGCAGCCCGACAGGGACAGGGGGCTTCTTTAATGAAAAACTGTTTTTT.

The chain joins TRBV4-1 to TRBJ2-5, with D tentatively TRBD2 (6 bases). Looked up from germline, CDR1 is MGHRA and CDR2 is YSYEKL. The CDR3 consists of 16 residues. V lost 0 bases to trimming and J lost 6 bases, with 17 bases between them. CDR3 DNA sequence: TGCGCCAGCAGCCAAGATCATAGCGGCGGTGCGAAGACCCAGTACTTC. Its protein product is CASSQDHSGGAKTQYF.

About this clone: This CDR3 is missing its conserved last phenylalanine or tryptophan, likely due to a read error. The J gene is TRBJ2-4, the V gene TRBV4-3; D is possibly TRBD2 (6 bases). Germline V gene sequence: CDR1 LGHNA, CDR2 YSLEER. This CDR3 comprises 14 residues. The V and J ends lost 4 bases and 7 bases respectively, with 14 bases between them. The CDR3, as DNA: TGCGCCAGCAGCCGCGGGACCGAGGGGAACATTCAGTACCTC. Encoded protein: CASSRGTEGNIQYL.